Sequencing of this T cell receptor beta chain was carried out in a study of Ad26.COV2.S vaccination and SARS-CoV-2 variants. As for the study in general: By the intramuscular route, Ad26.COV2.S was given once, or twice 56 days apart. Study-wide findings and caveats: Total T cell responses, in the TCR breadth and depth analyses, may have been underestimated. Similar non-spike TCR breadth was observed in recipients of vaccine and of placebo. Breadth, reportedly substantial, characterized the spike-specific CD8+ and CD4+ T cell responses after vaccination.

V was clipped by 1 base and J by 1 base, with 7 bases between them. The CDR3 covers 14 residues. Germline V lookup: CDR1 SGHAT, CDR2 FQNNGV. Treatment indicated: 15 to 20 received Ad26.COV2.S at low or high dose, single or two shots; about five received placebo; per-sample allocation not given. Day 63 following the first vaccine or placebo injection was when the samples were taken. The data were produced by immunoSEQ multiplex PCR, yet TCRdb's version contains in-frame clones alone and is incomplete. Of fewer than 900,000 clones listed, 89% are singletons. Comment on this clone: Its target is unknown. This sample includes further DNA sequences coding for the same CDR3.

This specimen consisted of peripheral blood, obtained in a trial of Ad26.COV2.S vaccine versus placebo. The chain combines TRBV11-2 with TRBJ2-5, with a tentative D call TRBD2 (5 bases). This sequence originates from a person between 18 and 59 years old who received the Ad26.COV2.S COVID-19 vaccine or a placebo. The CDR3 DNA reads as TGTGCCAGCAGCTTAGGCGGGTTCCAAGAGACCCAGTACTTC. Amino acid sequence: CASSLGGFQETQYF.